These 26 T cell receptor beta chains were sequenced from one sample in a study of blood T cells in healthy people across ages. The authors ran a second PCR of about 6 to 12 cycles using a sample-barcoded 5' primer and a J-beta primer mix. One entry per CDR3 protein, called by TCRdb with MiXCR from the 5' RACE reads. Of 1.6 million or so distinct CDR3 sequences listed, 30% to 35% were seen once; the top ten hold roughly 12%. Sequences were obtained from blood. The receptor set was obtained from a woman aged 25-40 years in good health.

This chain connects TRBV15 to TRBJ2-1; the D is unclear. The CDR3 has 13 residues. V was trimmed by 8 bases and J by 7 bases, leaving 15 bases between them. Germline CDR1 and CDR2: LNHNV and YYDKDF (reference sequence). The CDR3 is CATRQLVGNEQFF. DNA for the CDR3: TGTGCCACCCGACAATTAGTGGGTAATGAGCAGTTCTTC.

This clonotype was counted between two and nine times. The CDR3 protein is CASRKEGGLAKNIQYF. The CDR3 region has the DNA TGTGCCAGCAGGAAAGAGGGGGGACTAGCCAAAAACATTCAGTACTTC. The chain uses TRBV7-2 and TRBJ2-4; D is tentatively TRBD1 or TRBD2 (6 bases each). The V gene lost 6 bases and the J gene lost 0 bases, with 15 bases spanning the gap. The germline CDR1 and CDR2 sequences are SGHTA and FQGNSA. The CDR3 has 16 residues.

This rearrangement joins TRBV5-1 to TRBJ2-5; D is unclear. CDR1 and CDR2 from the germline V gene are SGHRS and YFSETQ. Trimming left V 2 bases short and J 1 base short, with 9 bases between. CDR3 size: 14 residues. The DNA for the CDR3 is TGCGCCAGCAGCTTTGCCGGATTCCAAGAGACCCAGTACTTC. As protein: CASSFAGFQETQYF.

This chain links TRBV20-1 with TRBJ2-5; either TRBD1 or TRBD2 may fit D (5 bases each). CDR1 and CDR2 from the germline V gene are DFQATT and SNEGSKA (reference sequence). This CDR3 region has 12 residues. Trimming removed 3 bases from V and 4 bases from J, with 9 bases in between. CDR3 protein: CSARVGAETQYF. In DNA form, the CDR3 reads TGCAGTGCTAGGGTCGGGGCAGAGACCCAGTACTTC.

This clonotype came up a few times. The rearrangement joins TRBV10-3 to TRBJ2-7; unclear D gene. The V gene's germline CDR1 is ENHRY and CDR2 SYGVKD. The CDR3 consists of 13 residues. With 5 bases removed from V and 2 bases from J, the gap between germline ends came to 10 bases. Here the CDR3 reads CAISWALAYEQYF. The CDR3 DNA reads TGTGCCATCAGTTGGGCCCTAGCCTACGAGCAGTACTTC.

The chain employs TRBV7-8 and TRBJ2-5, with 14 nucleotides matching TRBD2. This CDR3 comprises 17 residues. Per the germline V gene, CDR1 is SGHVS and CDR2 is FQNEAQ. J lost 3 bases, V lost 4 bases, and 7 bases had no gene match. The CDR3: CASSWGLAGVQKETQYF. In nucleotides, the CDR3 is TGTGCCAGCAGCTGGGGACTAGCGGGGGTTCAAAAAGAGACCCAGTACTTC.

The genes are TRBV4-1 and TRBJ1-1; possible D gene TRBD1, 5 bases. V lost 2 bases and J 8 bases, leaving 12 bases between the germline ends. CDR3 length: 13 amino acids. The germline V gene encodes CDR1 MGHRA and CDR2 YSYEKL. In nucleotides, the CDR3 is TGCGCCAGCAGCCAACATACAGGAGCGGAAGCTTTCTTT. It is translated as CASSQHTGAEAFF.

This clonotype was seen a few times. J is TRBJ2-5 and V is TRBV4-1; a weak D match, TRBD2 (5 bases). The J call may not be correct, given that the DNA end is closer to TRBJ2-7. Germline V gene data show CDR1 as MGHRA and CDR2 as YSYEKL. The CDR3 sequence is 14 residues long. In DNA form, the CDR3 reads TGCGCCAGCAGCGCCAACCTACTAGAGGCCGAGCAGTACTTC. As protein: CASSANLLEAEQYF.

V is TRBV4-1 and J is TRBJ1-1; D call uncertain. Germline CDR1 MGHRA, CDR2 YSYEKL. Trimming took off 2 bases at V and 4 bases at J, with 14 bases between the two ends. The CDR3 loop spans 15 amino acids. CDR3 sequence (DNA): TGCGCCAGCAGCCAATCCGGCGTCTGGGTCACTGAAGCTTTCTTT. Translating gives CASSQSGVWVTEAFF.

The gene calls are TRBV20-1 and TRBJ1-5; possible D gene TRBD1, 5 bases. The CDR3 has 15 amino acids. The V end lost 2 bases, the J end lost 4 bases, and 15 bases lay between the germline ends. From germline, CDR1 is DFQATT and CDR2 SNEGSKA (reference sequence). The CDR3 here is CSARPGTDLNQPQHF. The CDR3 bases are TGCAGTGCTAGACCTGGGACGGACTTGAATCAGCCCCAGCATTTT.

This clonotype was picked up a small number of times. The gene calls are TRBV10-2 and TRBJ2-1; 12 nucleotides line up with TRBD2. Trimming took 6 bases from V and 7 from J; bases not matched to a gene: 7. The CDR3 sequence is 15 residues long. The germline V gene encodes CDR1 WSHSY and CDR2 SAAADI. CDR3 sequence reads: CASSPTSGRFNEQFF. CDR3 DNA: TGCGCCAGCAGCCCGACTAGCGGGAGATTTAATGAGCAGTTCTTC.

The chain combines TRBV27 with TRBJ2-7, with 9 bases fitting TRBD1. The CDR3 runs to 15 residues. The germline CDR1 and CDR2 sequences are MNHEY and SMNVEV (reference sequence). The V segment lost 6 bases and the J segment 2 bases; nucleotides outside the gene matches: 8. CDR3 nucleotide sequence: TGTGCCAGCAGCCGAGGCGGGACAGGGCCCTACGAGCAGTACTTC. Translated, it gives CASSRGGTGPYEQYF.

The J gene is TRBJ2-2, the V gene TRBV10-3; D not resolved. Between the trimmed V and J ends, which lost 5 bases and 0 bases, there was a span of 13 bases. This CDR3 is 16 amino acids long. The germline gives CDR1 ENHRY, CDR2 SYGVKD. CDR3 sequence reads: CAISPPAGPNTGELFF. DNA for the CDR3: TGTGCCATCAGTCCCCCCGCTGGCCCGAACACCGGGGAGCTGTTTTTT.

The chain uses TRBV7-3 and TRBJ2-3; the D gene is possibly TRBD2 (6 bases). Between the trimmed V and J ends, which lost 1 base and 6 bases, there was a span of 14 bases. CDR1 and CDR2 (germline): SGHTA, FQGTGA. The CDR3 is made up of 15 amino acids. This CDR3 reads CASSLRAGTIDTQYF. The DNA of the CDR3 is TGTGCCAGCAGCTTAAGGGCGGGAACGATCGATACGCAGTATTTT.

The V call is TRBV20-1, the J call TRBJ1-2; D is undetermined. This CDR3 has 13 amino acids. V dropped 1 base and J dropped 3 bases, with 9 bases sitting between them. Per germline, CDR1 DFQATT and CDR2 SNEGSKA (reference sequence). The DNA for the CDR3 is TGCAGTGCTAGAGGATTAATAGACTATGGCTACACCTTC. It translates to CSARGLIDYGYTF.

This rearrangement joins TRBV13 to TRBJ2-5, with 9 bases matching TRBD2. Per the germline V gene, CDR1 is PRHDT and CDR2 is FYEKMQ (reference sequence). V was clipped by 4 bases and J by 11 bases; unmatched bases: 11. The CDR3 totals 14 residues. The CDR3 DNA reads TGTGCCAGCAGCTGGACTAGCGCCGGGGGTGAGCAGTACTTC. This translates into CASSWTSAGGEQYF.

The CDR3 DNA reads as TGTGCCAGCAGCCACACAGGGGTCAACTCCTACGAGCAGTACTTC. Its protein is CASSHTGVNSYEQYF. This sequence joins TRBV13 and TRBJ2-7; TRBD1 matches 7 bases. The CDR3 length is 15 residues. After removal of 5 bases from V and 0 bases from J, the junction contained 7 bases not matched to a gene. Germline loops: CDR1 PRHDT, CDR2 FYEKMQ (reference sequence).

Ten or more counts support this clonotype. The chain uses TRBV29-1 and TRBJ1-2; D is uncertain. V shed 4 bases and J shed 2 bases, with 5 bases lying between them. This CDR3 has 11 residues. Germline V gives CDR1 SQVTM, CDR2 ANQGSEA. CDR3 amino acids: CSVGQNYGYTF. As DNA, the CDR3 is TGCAGCGTTGGGCAGAACTATGGCTACACCTTC.

This clonotype was counted a few times. This chain connects TRBV15 to TRBJ2-1; TRBD2 is a possible D gene (6 bases). This CDR3 is 16 amino acids long. The V end lost 1 base, the J end lost 7 bases, and 17 bases lay between the germline ends. The germline V gene encodes CDR1 LNHNV and CDR2 YYDKDF (reference sequence). The CDR3, as DNA: TGTGCCACCAGCAGAGCACTAGCTCTCGGAGGGAATGAGCAGTTCTTC. Encoded protein: CATSRALALGGNEQFF. The complete variable domain, with remaining parts taken from reference TRBV15 and TRBJ2-1, reads DAMVIQNPRYQVTQFGKPVTLSCSQTLNHNVMYWYQQKSSQAPKLLFHYYDKDFNNEADTPDNFQSRRPNTSFCFLDIRSPGLGDTAMYLCATSRALALGGNEQFFGPGTRLTVL.

This rearrangement joins TRBV5-4 to TRBJ2-3; D gene ambiguous. The CDR3 has 15 residues. Trimming left V 0 bases short and J 5 bases short, with 13 bases between. Germline loops: CDR1 SGHNT, CDR2 YYREEE (reference sequence). The CDR3 DNA is TGTGCCAGCAGCTTGGACGCTTTGCGTAGAGATACGCAGTATTTT. Residues: CASSLDALRRDTQYF.

This clonotype was counted ten times or more. The chain combines TRBV9 with TRBJ2-7; weak D call: TRBD2 (6 bases). Germline CDR1 and CDR2: SGDLS and YYNGEE. This CDR3 has 13 residues. V lost 2 bases, J lost 1 base, and 7 bases lay in between. This CDR3 reads CASSVGTSYEQYF. Written as DNA, the CDR3 is TGTGCCAGCAGCGTCGGGACTTCCTACGAGCAGTACTTC.

The J gene is TRBJ2-5, the V gene TRBV5-8; tentatively, D is TRBD2 (5 bases). CDR3 length equals 13 residues. V gave up 1 base and J gave up 11 bases, with 15 bases separating them. Germline V CDR1 and CDR2: SGHTS, YDEGEE. CDR3 amino acids: CASSLIGIQEQYF. The CDR3, as DNA: TGTGCCAGCAGCTTGATCGGGATTCAGGAGCAGTACTTC.

This clonotype was counted only a few times. This chain links TRBV11-1 with TRBJ2-1, with unresolved D. Germline assignment: CDR1 SGHAT and CDR2 FQDESV (reference sequence). CDR3 length: 15 residues. V lost 1 base and J 2 bases, leaving 9 bases between the germline ends. Here the CDR3 reads CASSLGLEPYNEQFF. CDR3 in DNA: TGTGCCAGCAGCTTAGGTCTAGAACCCTACAATGAGCAGTTCTTC.

This clonotype was picked up a small number of times. The V and J genes are TRBV20-1 and TRBJ2-7; 9 bases agree with TRBD1. The J segment lost 5 bases and the V segment lost 2 bases, leaving 13 bases of the junction unmatched. CDR1 is DFQATT and CDR2 is SNEGSKA in the germline V gene (reference sequence). The CDR3 consists of 16 residues. The CDR3 sequence: CSARPPTGGLRNEQYF. CDR3 nucleotide sequence: TGCAGTGCTAGACCTCCTACAGGGGGCCTACGGAACGAGCAGTACTTC.

This clonotype was detected many times. The rearrangement links TRBV2 to TRBJ2-7; D uncertain. This CDR3 region has 12 residues. Germline lookup yields CDR1 SNHLY and CDR2 FYNNEI. Trimming took 4 bases from V and 1 from J, leaving 5 bases between them. CDR3: CASSAASYEQYF. The CDR3 DNA follows: TGTGCCAGCAGTGCCGCTTCCTACGAGCAGTACTTC.

This clonotype was observed a handful of times. The chain employs TRBV2 and TRBJ1-5; no clear D. Between the trimmed V and J ends, which lost 4 bases and 0 bases, there was a span of 10 bases. There are 15 residues in the CDR3. Germline assignment: CDR1 SNHLY and CDR2 FYNNEI. CDR3 in DNA: TGTGCCAGCAGTGTCGAGTCCTATAGCAATCAGCCCCAGCATTTT. The encoded protein is CASSVESYSNQPQHF.